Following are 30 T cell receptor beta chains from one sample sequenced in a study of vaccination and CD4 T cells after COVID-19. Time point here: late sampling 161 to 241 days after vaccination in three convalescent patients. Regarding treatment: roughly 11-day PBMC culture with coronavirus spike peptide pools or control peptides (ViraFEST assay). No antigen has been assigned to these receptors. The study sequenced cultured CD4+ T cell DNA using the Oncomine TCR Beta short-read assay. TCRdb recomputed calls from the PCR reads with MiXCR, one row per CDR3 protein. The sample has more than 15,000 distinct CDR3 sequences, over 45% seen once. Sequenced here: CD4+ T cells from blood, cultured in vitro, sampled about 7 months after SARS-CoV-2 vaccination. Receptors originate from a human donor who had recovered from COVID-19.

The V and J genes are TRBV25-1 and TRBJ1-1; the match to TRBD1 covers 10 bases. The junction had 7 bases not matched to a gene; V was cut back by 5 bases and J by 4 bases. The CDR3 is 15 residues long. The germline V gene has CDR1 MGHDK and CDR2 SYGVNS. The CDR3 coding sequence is TGTGCCAGCAGTACCGGACAGGGGGTGGTCACTGAAGCTTTCTTT. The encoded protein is CASSTGQGVVTEAFF.

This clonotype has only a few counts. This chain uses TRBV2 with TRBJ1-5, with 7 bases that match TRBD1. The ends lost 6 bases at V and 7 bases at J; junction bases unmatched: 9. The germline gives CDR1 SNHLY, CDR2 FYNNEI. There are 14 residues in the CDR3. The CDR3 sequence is CASRSGQFWQPQHF. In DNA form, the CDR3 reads TGTGCCAGCAGGTCGGGACAGTTCTGGCAGCCCCAGCATTTT.

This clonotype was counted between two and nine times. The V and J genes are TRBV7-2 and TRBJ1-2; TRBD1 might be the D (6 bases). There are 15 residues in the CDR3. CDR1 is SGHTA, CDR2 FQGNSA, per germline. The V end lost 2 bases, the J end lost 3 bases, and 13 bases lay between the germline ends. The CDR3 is CASSLNRVNYYGYTF. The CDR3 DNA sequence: TGTGCCAGCAGCTTAAACAGGGTAAACTACTATGGCTACACCTTC.

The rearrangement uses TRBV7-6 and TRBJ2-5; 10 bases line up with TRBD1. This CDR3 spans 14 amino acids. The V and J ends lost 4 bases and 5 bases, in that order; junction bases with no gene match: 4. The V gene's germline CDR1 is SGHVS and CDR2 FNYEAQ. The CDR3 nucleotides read TGTGCCAGCAGCTGGGGACAGGGGAGGGAGACCCAGTACTTC. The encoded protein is CASSWGQGRETQYF.

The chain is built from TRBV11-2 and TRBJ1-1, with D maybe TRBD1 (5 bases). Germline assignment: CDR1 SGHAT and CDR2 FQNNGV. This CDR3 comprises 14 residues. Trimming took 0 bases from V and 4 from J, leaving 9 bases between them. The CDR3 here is CASSLDGAGTEAFF. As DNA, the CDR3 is TGTGCCAGCAGCTTAGACGGGGCAGGCACTGAAGCTTTCTTT.

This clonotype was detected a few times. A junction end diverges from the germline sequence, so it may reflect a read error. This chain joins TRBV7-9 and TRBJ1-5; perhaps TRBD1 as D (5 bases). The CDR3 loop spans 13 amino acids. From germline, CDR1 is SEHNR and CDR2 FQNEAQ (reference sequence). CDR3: CASSFGAGHPRHF. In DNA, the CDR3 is TGTGCCAGCAGCTTTGGGGCCGGACATCCCCGGCATTTT.

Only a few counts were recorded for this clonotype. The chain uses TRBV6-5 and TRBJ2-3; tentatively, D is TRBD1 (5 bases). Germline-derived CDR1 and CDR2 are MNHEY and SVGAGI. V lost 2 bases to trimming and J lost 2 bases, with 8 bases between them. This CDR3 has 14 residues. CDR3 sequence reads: CASSYDRYTDTQYF. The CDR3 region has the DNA TGTGCCAGCAGTTACGACAGATACACAGATACGCAGTATTTT.

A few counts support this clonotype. The CDR3: CASSIGPDTEAFF. Written as DNA, the CDR3 is TGTGCCAGTAGTATAGGCCCAGACACTGAAGCTTTCTTT. V usage is TRBV19 and J usage is TRBJ1-1, with D hard to call. This CDR3 region has 13 residues. Per the germline V gene, CDR1 is LNHDA and CDR2 is SQIVND (reference sequence). V shed 1 base and J shed 3 bases, with 6 bases lying between them.

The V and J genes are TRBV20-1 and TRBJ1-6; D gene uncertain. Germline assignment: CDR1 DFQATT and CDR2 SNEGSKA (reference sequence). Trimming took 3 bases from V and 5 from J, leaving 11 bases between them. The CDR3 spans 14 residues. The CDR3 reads CSARAGPNNSPLHF. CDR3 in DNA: TGCAGTGCTAGGGCCGGGCCCAATAATTCACCCCTCCACTTT.

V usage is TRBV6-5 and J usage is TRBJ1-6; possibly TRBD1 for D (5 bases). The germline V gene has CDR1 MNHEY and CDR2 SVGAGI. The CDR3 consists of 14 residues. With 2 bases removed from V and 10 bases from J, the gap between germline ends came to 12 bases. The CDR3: CASSYGGDHSPLHF. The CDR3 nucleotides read TGTGCCAGCAGTTACGGAGGGGATCACTCACCCCTCCACTTT.

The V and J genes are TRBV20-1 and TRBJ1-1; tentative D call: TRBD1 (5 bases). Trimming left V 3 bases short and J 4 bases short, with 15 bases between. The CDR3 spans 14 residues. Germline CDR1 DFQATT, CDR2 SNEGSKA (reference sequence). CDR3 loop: CSASRGTGLTEAFF. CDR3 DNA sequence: TGCAGTGCTAGTCGGGGCACCGGGCTCACTGAAGCTTTCTTT.

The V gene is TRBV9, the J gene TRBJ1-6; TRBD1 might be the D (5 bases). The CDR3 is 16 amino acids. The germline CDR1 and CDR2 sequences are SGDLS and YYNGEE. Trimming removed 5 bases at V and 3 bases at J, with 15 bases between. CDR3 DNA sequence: TGTGCCAGCAGTGGTAGTGGGGCTGGCTATAATTCACCCCTCCACTTT. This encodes CASSGSGAGYNSPLHF. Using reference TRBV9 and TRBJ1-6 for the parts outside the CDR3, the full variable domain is DSGVTQTPKHLITATGQRVTLRCSPRSGDLSVYWYQQSLDQGLQFLIQYYNGEERAKGNILERFSAQQFPDLHSELNLSSLELGDSALYFCASSGSGAGYNSPLHFGNGTRLTVT.

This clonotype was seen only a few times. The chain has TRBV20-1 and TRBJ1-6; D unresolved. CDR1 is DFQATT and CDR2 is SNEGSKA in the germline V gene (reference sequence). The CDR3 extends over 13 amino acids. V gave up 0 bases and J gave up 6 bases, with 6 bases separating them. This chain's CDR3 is CSARDDPNSPLHF. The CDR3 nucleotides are TGCAGTGCTAGAGATGACCCTAATTCACCCCTCCACTTT.

CDR3 nucleotides: TGTGCCATCAGTGAGTCGGTCGGGACAGGGTACTCCTACGAGCAGTACTTC. Translating it yields CAISESVGTGYSYEQYF. The V gene is TRBV10-3, the J gene TRBJ2-7; 9 nucleotides line up with TRBD1. From germline, CDR1 is ENHRY and CDR2 SYGVKD. J was trimmed by 0 bases and V by 0 bases; bases with no gene match: 6. The CDR3 is made up of 17 amino acids.

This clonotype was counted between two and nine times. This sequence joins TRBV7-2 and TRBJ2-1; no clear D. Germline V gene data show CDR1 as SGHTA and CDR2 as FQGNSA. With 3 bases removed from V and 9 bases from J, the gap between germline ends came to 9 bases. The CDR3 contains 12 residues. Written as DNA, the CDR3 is TGTGCCAGCAGCTTTTCTGTGGGTGAGCAGTTCTTC. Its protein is CASSFSVGEQFF.

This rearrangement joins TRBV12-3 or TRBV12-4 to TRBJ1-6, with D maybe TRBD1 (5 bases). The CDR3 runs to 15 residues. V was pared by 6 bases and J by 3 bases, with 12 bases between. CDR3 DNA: TGTGCCAGCAGGGGGACGGGGGTCTATAATTCACCCCTCCACTTT. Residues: CASRGTGVYNSPLHF.

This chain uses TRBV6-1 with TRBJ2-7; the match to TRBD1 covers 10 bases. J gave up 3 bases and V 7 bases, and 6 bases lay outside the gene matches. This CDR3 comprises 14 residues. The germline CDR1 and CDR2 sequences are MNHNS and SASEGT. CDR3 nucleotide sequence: TGTGCCAGCACCAGGGACAGGGGTTACTACGAGCAGTACTTC. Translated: CASTRDRGYYEQYF.

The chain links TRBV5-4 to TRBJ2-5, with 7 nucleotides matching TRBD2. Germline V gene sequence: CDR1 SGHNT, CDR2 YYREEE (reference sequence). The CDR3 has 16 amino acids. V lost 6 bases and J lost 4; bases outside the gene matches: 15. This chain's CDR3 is CASTIGGGRALETQYF. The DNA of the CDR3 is TGTGCCAGCACCATCGGAGGTGGGAGGGCCTTAGAGACCCAGTACTTC.

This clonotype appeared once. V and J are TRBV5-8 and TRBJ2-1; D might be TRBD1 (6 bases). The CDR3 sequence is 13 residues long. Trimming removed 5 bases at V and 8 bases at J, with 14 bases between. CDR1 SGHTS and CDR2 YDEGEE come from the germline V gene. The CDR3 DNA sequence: TGTGCCAGCAGACCGACAGGCAAGGATGAGCAGTTCTTC. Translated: CASRPTGKDEQFF.

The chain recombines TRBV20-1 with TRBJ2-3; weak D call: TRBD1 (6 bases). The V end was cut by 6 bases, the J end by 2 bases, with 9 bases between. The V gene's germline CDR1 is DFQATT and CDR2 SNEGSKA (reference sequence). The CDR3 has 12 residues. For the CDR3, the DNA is TGCAGTGCCCGGGACACCACAGATACGCAGTATTTT. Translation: CSARDTTDTQYF.

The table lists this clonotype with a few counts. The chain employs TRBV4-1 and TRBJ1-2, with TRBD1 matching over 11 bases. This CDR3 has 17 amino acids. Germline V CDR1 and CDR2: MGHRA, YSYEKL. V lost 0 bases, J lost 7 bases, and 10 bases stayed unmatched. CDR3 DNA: TGCGCCAGCAGCCAAGATCGAGGGACAGGGGGTGCCGGTGGCTACACCTTC. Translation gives CASSQDRGTGGAGGYTF.

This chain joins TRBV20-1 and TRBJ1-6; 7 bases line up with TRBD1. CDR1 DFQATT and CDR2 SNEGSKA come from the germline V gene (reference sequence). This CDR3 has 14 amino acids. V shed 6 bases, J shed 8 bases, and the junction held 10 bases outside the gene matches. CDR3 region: CSAPTGTGDSPLHF. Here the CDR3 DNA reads TGCAGTGCCCCGACAGGCACAGGGGATTCACCCCTCCACTTT.

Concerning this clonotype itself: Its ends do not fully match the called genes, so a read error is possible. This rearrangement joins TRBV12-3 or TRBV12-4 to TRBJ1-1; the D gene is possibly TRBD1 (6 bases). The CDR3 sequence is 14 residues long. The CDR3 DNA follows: TGTGCCAGCAGTCGTCAGGGGATGAACACTGAAGCTCTCTTT. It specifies CASSRQGMNTEALF.

CDR3 sequence (DNA): TGCAGTGCTAGAGACCCCCGGTTGGGGCTAAACACTGAAGCTTTCTTT. The encoded protein is CSARDPRLGLNTEAFF. This rearrangement joins TRBV20-1 to TRBJ1-1; maybe TRBD1 (5 bases). CDR3 size: 16 residues. Trimming cost V 0 bases and J 2 bases, with 16 bases left between them. Germline V gene lookup returns CDR1 DFQATT and CDR2 SNEGSKA (reference sequence).

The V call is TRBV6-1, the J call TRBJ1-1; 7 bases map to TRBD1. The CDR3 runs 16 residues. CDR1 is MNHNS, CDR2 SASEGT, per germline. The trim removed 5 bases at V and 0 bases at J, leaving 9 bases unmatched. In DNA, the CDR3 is TGTGCCAGCAGTAAACAGGGGAACAGGATGAACACTGAAGCTTTCTTT. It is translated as CASSKQGNRMNTEAFF.

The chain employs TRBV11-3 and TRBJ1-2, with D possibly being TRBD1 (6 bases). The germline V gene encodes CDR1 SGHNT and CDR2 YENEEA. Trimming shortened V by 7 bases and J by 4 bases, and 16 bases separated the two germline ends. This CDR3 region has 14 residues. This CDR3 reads CASTCRGAGYGYTF. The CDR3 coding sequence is TGTGCCAGCACTTGCCGGGGGGCGGGCTATGGCTACACCTTC.

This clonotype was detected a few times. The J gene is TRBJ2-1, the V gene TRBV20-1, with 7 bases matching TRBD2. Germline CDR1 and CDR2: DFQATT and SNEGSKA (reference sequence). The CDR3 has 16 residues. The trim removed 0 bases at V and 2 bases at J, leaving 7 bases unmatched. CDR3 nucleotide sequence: TGCAGTGCTAGAGATGGCCTAGCGGCAACCTACAATGAGCAGTTCTTC. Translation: CSARDGLAATYNEQFF.

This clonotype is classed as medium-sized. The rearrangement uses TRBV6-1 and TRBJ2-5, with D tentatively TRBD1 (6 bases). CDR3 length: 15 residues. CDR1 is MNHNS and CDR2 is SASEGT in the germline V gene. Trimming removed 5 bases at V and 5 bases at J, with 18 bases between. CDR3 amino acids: CASSHRPTGLETQYF. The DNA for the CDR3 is TGTGCCAGCAGTCACCGACCAACAGGGTTGGAGACCCAGTACTTC.

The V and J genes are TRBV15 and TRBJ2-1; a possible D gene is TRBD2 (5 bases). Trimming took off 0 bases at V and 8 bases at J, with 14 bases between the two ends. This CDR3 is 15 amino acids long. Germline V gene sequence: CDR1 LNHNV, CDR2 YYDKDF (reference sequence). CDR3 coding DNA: TGTGCCACCAGCAGAGATGATCCCCGGCGGGATGAGCAGTTCTTC. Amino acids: CATSRDDPRRDEQFF.

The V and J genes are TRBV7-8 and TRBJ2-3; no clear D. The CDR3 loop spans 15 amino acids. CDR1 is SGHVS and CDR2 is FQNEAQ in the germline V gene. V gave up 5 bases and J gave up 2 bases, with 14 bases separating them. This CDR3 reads CASSDLGALTDTQYF. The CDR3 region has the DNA TGTGCCAGCAGCGACTTAGGAGCTCTCACAGATACGCAGTATTTT.